This TCR beta chain came from a study of patients and donors after allogeneic stem cell transplantation. The CDR3 is made up of 16 amino acids. Germline V gene lookup returns CDR1 SEHNR and CDR2 FQNEAQ (reference sequence). V was cut by 0 bases and J by 3 bases, with 12 bases left in between. MiXCR, run by TCRdb on the RT-PCR reads, gives a single entry per CDR3 protein. The repertoire consists of some 200,000 distinct CDR3 sequences, with around two fifths occurring once and the leading ten covering 33%. The rearrangement links TRBV7-9 to TRBJ2-1; possibly TRBD2 for D (5 bases). This TCR was recovered from a human donor who was either an allogeneic HSCT recipient or a stem cell or donor lymphocyte infusion donor (not recorded which). It is not recorded whose cells these are; they may come from a transplant donor. The sample taken for sequencing was blood, either unsorted or a sorted T cell fraction (not recorded which). For the CDR3, the DNA is TGTGCCAGCAGCTTAGCCCTTGGGGAGTACTACAATGAGCAGTTCTTC. As protein: CASSLALGEYYNEQFF.